This paragraph reports one T cell receptor (beta chain). Its cognate antigen has yet to be identified. Base qualities are missing; no much larger clone stands one base away. Collaborating institutions collected whole blood in K2EDTA tubes following their own protocols. Collaborator samples were shipped for TCRbeta analysis as frozen whole blood, isolated PBMCs, or DNA extracted from either sample type. This sample was taken from a study of blood T cell repertoires in COVID-19 (TCRdb year 2020). A note on the overall study: Samples from collaborators originated in the United States, Italy and Spain and spanned both the acute and convalescent phases of COVID-19. Samples came from the ongoing ImmuneRACE study (first 160 participants) plus 1,254 subjects from 6 global collaborators. The prospective study material was composed of cDNA or gDNA derived from T cells, B-cell-depleted T cells, or PBMCs. The sample metadata nearly always contained a de-identified subject ID, COVID-19 status, age in years and sex. The repertoires were released in a freely available public database meant as a resource for research on the immune response to SARS-CoV-2. HLA class I and class II types, where available, came from metadata supplied by the sample provider rather than from assay-based typing. Subjects who had been exposed to COVID-19, were actively infected with it, or had recovered from it provided the deeply sampled blood TCRbeta repertoires that made up the dataset.

The immunoSEQ Assay, a bias-controlled multiplex PCR, was used to amplify TCRbeta CDR3 regions from genomic DNA. In the source study's methods: The number of nucleated cells in each sample was estimated by amplification of reference gene primers within the assay. To quantify the absolute abundance of each unique TCRbeta CDR3 rearrangement, sequence reads were collapsed and filtered. For each sample, productive Simpson clonality was calculated as the square root of Simpson's diversity index across productive rearrangements. Drawn from immuneACCESS, this table holds only the in-frame rearrangements with V and J called that TCRdb kept. Clones are partly lost; checked studies trace under half to an unresolved V gene and leave the rest unexplained. V, J and clone size are taken as reported in that table, and D and trimming were inferred from the DNA itself. The sample records about 99,000 clones, roughly four fifths of which are singletons. The ten largest clones add up to about 5% of the sample.

CDR1 and CDR2, per the germline V gene (reference sequence), are SEHNR and FQNEAQ. V is shortened by 4 bases, J by 0 bases, and the region joining them spans 8 bases. The CDR3 runs 14 residues from the cysteine to the phenylalanine. The DNA shown is the 42-base CDR3, in frame from base 1. Findings and caveats that apply to the study as a whole: Clinical and demographic metadata were provided uncurated, with the amount varying by source and participant.

Sequenced input: peripheral blood. This sequence was found in a man in his sixties with acute or convalescent COVID-19. The chain is made from TRBV7-9 and TRBJ2-3; the D gene remains uncertain. CDR3 sequence: CASSSPESTDTQYF. Read as DNA, the sequence is TGTGCCAGCAGCTCACCCGAGAGCACAGATACGCAGTATTTT.